This T cell receptor (beta chain) was retrieved from a study of metastatic and nonmetastatic thyroid tumors. Study context: Samples came from malignant and benign thyroid patients, and repertoires were compared across blood and tumor or nodule tissue.

Whole-study results and caveats: Patients with malignant thyroid tumors reportedly had significantly higher TCR beta diversity than those with benign nodules, in blood and tumor.

Thyroid surgery was performed in patients who had received no treatment beforehand. Authors' methods: Using the CDR3 differences seen across clinicopathological groups, the authors built a distant-metastasis classifier for papillary thyroid cancer, which was meant to discriminate distant-metastatic patients. TCRdb called clones again from the PCR reads with MiXCR. The V and J calls and clone size come from TCRdb's table, not from the authors' own analysis. The table shows some 40,000 clones, with 20% to 25% occurring only once. Many counts were recorded for this clone. Its target is unknown. Sample: tumor tissue. The sequence came from a female donor with papillary thyroid cancer or a benign thyroid nodule (not recorded which). Some clones in this sample may be carry-over from other donors' samples.

In nucleotides, the CDR3 is TGTGCCAGCAGTTACCCGACAGGGAGCTTAGAGACCCAGTACTTC. Encoded protein: CASSYPTGSLETQYF. J is TRBJ2-5 and V is TRBV6-6, with 7 bases that match TRBD1. Germline V gives CDR1 MNHNY, CDR2 SVGAGI (reference sequence). V was clipped by 2 bases and J by 4 bases; unmatched bases: 7. This CDR3 contains 15 residues.